This TCR beta chain is drawn from a study of blood T cells in healthy people across ages. The study's findings and limits: No one knew whether donors had CMV, which possibly confounded expanded clonotype changes. Age brought a roughly linear fall in TCR beta diversity measured per million T cells. Researchers said unsorted PBMCs prevented a conclusive naive versus antigen-experienced comparison.

Primed by a sample-barcoded 5' primer and a J-beta primer mix, a second PCR proceeded for about 6 to 12 cycles. MiXCR, run by TCRdb on the 5' RACE reads, gives a single entry per CDR3 protein. This sample carries roughly 1,500,000 distinct CDR3 sequences, about 31% of them seen once, and the ten largest clones take approximately 10%. The ends were cut back, 7 bases at V and 2 bases at J, with 21 bases in the middle. The CDR3 length is 17 residues. Looked up from germline, CDR1 is MNHEY and CDR2 is SMNVEV (reference sequence). This clonotype was seen only a few times. Its matching antigen is unknown. The J gene is TRBJ2-1, the V gene TRBV27, with D possibly being TRBD1 (5 bases). Sample: blood. This clonotype was sampled from a woman aged 25 to 39 in good health. CDR3 protein: CASNYGTGPFTYNEQFF. The CDR3 nucleotides are TGTGCCAGCAACTATGGAACAGGACCCTTCACCTACAATGAGCAGTTCTTC.